These T cell receptor beta chains were read from a single sample in a study of T cell repertoires in cytomegalovirus infection. TCRdb passed the reads through MiXCR, listing each CDR3 protein once. The sample holds about 900,000 distinct CDR3 sequences, roughly 31% seen once. These TCRs' antigens remain unknown. Sequenced here: cultured CD8+ T cells from PBMCs, sampled from culture after CMV antigen stimulation. All receptors derive from a human donor in good health (CMV status not recorded). Some clones in this sample may be carry-over from other donors' samples. CDR3s include the opening cysteine and the closing phenylalanine or tryptophan. The order of the fields is V gene, J gene, clone size, D gene, CDR3 DNA, CDR3 protein. A D gene is named only where the DNA matches it firmly. Clone size is not always given. Where it is, it says once, few, many or a class for expanded clones.

TRBV27,TRBJ1-5,NA,NA,TGTGCCAGCAGTTTATGGGGGGGGGGGCCCCAGCATTTT,CASSLWGGGPQHF
TRBV4-2,TRBJ1-1,NA,NA,TGTGCCAGCAGCCAAGATAACCCCACAGGAACTGAAGCTTTCTTT,CASSQDNPTGTEAFF
TRBV12-3/TRBV12-4,TRBJ2-1,many,NA,TGTGCCAGCAGAGGGCCGGGGGGCTTTTTTAATGAGCAGTTCTTC,CASRGPGGFFNEQFF
TRBV27,TRBJ1-5,NA,NA,TGTGCCAGCAGTTCTGGAGAAGGGGAGCCGAATCAGCCCCAGCATTTT,CASSSGEGEPNQPQHF
TRBV6-1,TRBJ2-2,NA,TRBD1,TGTGTCAGCAACCGGGACAGACAGAACACCGGGGAGCTGTTTTTT,CVSNRDRQNTGELFF
TRBV7-9,TRBJ2-7,many,TRBD1,TGTGCCAGCAGCTCCGGGACAGGGAACAACTACGAGCAGTACTTC,CASSSGTGNNYEQYF
TRBV27,TRBJ2-1,NA,NA,TGTGCCAGCAGTTTATCTCTGGGGGACTCCTACAATGAGCAGTTCTTC,CASSLSLGDSYNEQFF
TRBV6-1,TRBJ1-1,few,NA,TGTGCCAGCAGTGAAGCGCTTCTCACGGGGAACACTGAAGCTTTCTTT,CASSEALLTGNTEAFF
TRBV7-9,TRBJ1-1,NA,TRBD1,TGTGCCAGCAGCTTAGCGCGGGGACAGTACATGAACACTGAAGCTTTCTTT,CASSLARGQYMNTEAFF
TRBV6-2/TRBV6-3,TRBJ2-7,few,TRBD2,TGTGCCAGCAGTTACTCGTTTGAGGCTAGCGGGGCACCCTACGAGCAGTACTTC,CASSYSFEASGAPYEQYF
TRBV27,TRBJ2-1,NA,NA,TGTGCCAGCATCCCTTTTCCTGACAGGCGCCATGAGCAGTTCTTC,CASIPFPDRRHEQFF
TRBV10-3,TRBJ2-2,NA,TRBD2,TGTGCCGCGGGGGAGAACACCGGGGAGCTGTTTTTT,CAAGENTGELFF
TRBV6-6,TRBJ1-5,NA,TRBD1,TGTGCCAGCAGTACTGGACAGGAATATAGCAATCAGCCCCAGCATTTT,CASSTGQEYSNQPQHF
TRBV7-9,TRBJ2-2,NA,TRBD2,TGTGCCATCAGCTTAAGCGGGGGATCCGGGGAGCTGTTTTTT,CAISLSGGSGELFF
TRBV6-2/TRBV6-3,TRBJ2-1,few,NA,TGTGCCAGCAGTTACAGGACAACCGGGTCAATCTACAATGAGCAGTTCTTC,CASSYRTTGSIYNEQFF
TRBV5-1,TRBJ1-5,few,NA,TGCGCCAGCAGAAAAGGAATTACTTTCAATCAGCCCCAGCATTTT,CASRKGITFNQPQHF
TRBV27,TRBJ2-1,few,TRBD2,TGTGCCAGCTTTCGGGGGGATGAGCAGTTCTTC,CASFRGDEQFF
TRBV19,TRBJ2-7,many,NA,TGTGCCAGTACGGGGCGAGACTACGAGCAGTACTTC,CASTGRDYEQYF
TRBV7-6,TRBJ2-5,NA,NA,TGTGCCAGCAGCCCCGCCGCTCGGAGAGAGACCCAGTACTTC,CASSPAARRETQYF
TRBV20-1,TRBJ2-2,NA,NA,TGCAGTGCTAGAGATCCCCGCAGGGCGAACACCGGGGAGCTGTTTTTT,CSARDPRRANTGELFF
TRBV14,TRBJ1-1,NA,NA,TGTGCCAGCAGCCAAAGGTTTCTTGGGACATCTAACACTGAAGCTTTCTTT,CASSQRFLGTSNTEAFF
TRBV20-1,TRBJ1-5,once,NA,TGCAGTGCTAGAGAAGACGGGGTTAGCAATCAGCCCCAGCATTTT,CSAREDGVSNQPQHF
TRBV7-9,TRBJ2-1,NA,NA,TGTGCCAGCAGCTTTCCGGTGGGGAATGAGCAGTTCTTC,CASSFPVGNEQFF
TRBV7-2,TRBJ1-5,many,NA,TGTGCCAGCAGTTCGCGGACAAGGAGCAATCAGCCCCAGCATTTT,CASSSRTRSNQPQHF
TRBV2,TRBJ2-7,NA,NA,TGTGCCAACAGTGAAGGTGGGGGTAGCTCCTACGAGCAGTACTTC,CANSEGGGSSYEQYF
TRBV4-3,TRBJ1-5,NA,TRBD1,TGCGCCAGCAGCCAAGATCGAACAGGGGGGTACAATCAGCCCCAGCATTTT,CASSQDRTGGYNQPQHF
TRBV12-3/TRBV12-4,TRBJ2-2,few,TRBD1,TGTGCCAGCAGTATCACAGGGGTGGGGACCGGGGAGCTGTTTTTT,CASSITGVGTGELFF
TRBV6-1,TRBJ2-7,NA,NA,TGTGCCAGCAGTGAGAGCAGTACCTACGAGCAGTACTTC,CASSESSTYEQYF
TRBV10-3,TRBJ2-3,many,NA,TGTGCCACCACTTTTCGGGGGACTAGCACAGATACGCAGTATTTT,CATTFRGTSTDTQYF
TRBV7-6,TRBJ1-1,few,NA,TGTGCCAGCAGACCCGCCGGGGAGTTCACTGAAGCTTTCTTT,CASRPAGEFTEAFF
TRBV7-6,TRBJ2-2,NA,NA,TGTGCCAGCAGCCCCCAATTCGGGTGGAACACCGGGGAGCTGTTTTTT,CASSPQFGWNTGELFF
TRBV6-6,TRBJ2-7,NA,NA,TGTGCCAGCAGTCTTCCGGGGCCCAAAGGGCGGGAGCAGTACTTC,CASSLPGPKGREQYF
TRBV7-8,TRBJ2-1,NA,NA,TGTGCCAGCAGCTCTTACGGTGAGCAGTTCTTC,CASSSYGEQFF
TRBV7-6,TRBJ2-5,few,TRBD1,TGTGCCAGCAGCCCGGGACAGGGCCTCGCCCAGTACTTC,CASSPGQGLAQYF
TRBV11-2,TRBJ2-6,NA,NA,TGTGCCAGCAGCCTAAACCGGTACACTGGGGCCAACGTCCTGACTTTC,CASSLNRYTGANVLTF
TRBV7-9,TRBJ2-1,few,TRBD1,TGTGCCAGCAGCTTATGGATAACAGGGGCCGGCGTTTACTCCTACAATGAGCAGTTCTTC,CASSLWITGAGVYSYNEQFF
TRBV7-6,TRBJ1-4,NA,NA,TGTGCCAGCAGCTTCGGGGTGAGGAGTAATGAAAAACTGTTTTTT,CASSFGVRSNEKLFF
TRBV28,TRBJ1-1,NA,NA,TGTGCCAGCAGTTTACAGTCAGGGCCGATGAACACTGAAGCTTTCTTT,CASSLQSGPMNTEAFF
TRBV7-7,TRBJ2-1,many,TRBD2,TGTGCTAGCAGCTTAGCTGGACTAGCGGGGATCAATGAGCAGTTCTTC,CASSLAGLAGINEQFF
TRBV12-3/TRBV12-4,TRBJ1-5,many,NA,TGTGCCAGCAGTTTTGTACTTCCTCTGCCCAGGGATAGCAATCAGCCCCAGCATTTT,CASSFVLPLPRDSNQPQHF
TRBV28,TRBJ1-5,few,NA,TGTGCCAGCAAAGAACAAATCCGCGATCAGCCCCAGCATTTT,CASKEQIRDQPQHF
TRBV7-2,TRBJ2-3,many,TRBD2,TGTGCCAGCAGCTTAGAGCTAGCGGGGGGCCCCGATACGCAGTATTTT,CASSLELAGGPDTQYF
TRBV5-1,TRBJ2-6,few,NA,TGCGCCAGCGTCTTTCCGGGACGGCTTTTC,CASVFPGRLF
TRBV7-2,TRBJ2-1,many,NA,TGTGCCAGCAGCTTAGATATCGCGGGGCTAGCGTCGTACAATGAGCAGTTCTTC,CASSLDIAGLASYNEQFF
TRBV5-1,TRBJ2-1,few,NA,TGCGCCAGCAGCTTCTTAGGGGATCGGAGTGAGCAGTTCTTC,CASSFLGDRSEQFF
TRBV7-8,TRBJ1-2,few,TRBD1,TGTGCCAGCAGCTTAGAAGACAGGGCTAACTATGGCTACACCTTC,CASSLEDRANYGYTF
TRBV7-6,TRBJ1-2,NA,TRBD1,TGTGCCAGCAGCTCCAGGGGGCTAGGTGGCTACACCTTC,CASSSRGLGGYTF
TRBV19,TRBJ2-1,few,TRBD2,TGTGCCAGTAGTAGGACTAGCGGGGACAATGAGCAGTTCTTC,CASSRTSGDNEQFF
TRBV19,TRBJ1-1,NA,NA,TGTGCCAGTAGTATTGGGGCAGGGAACACTGAAGCTTTCTTT,CASSIGAGNTEAFF
TRBV6-4,TRBJ2-1,few,NA,TGTGCCAGCAGTGACCGGTCCAGGTCCAATGAGCAGTTCTTC,CASSDRSRSNEQFF
TRBV12-3/TRBV12-4,TRBJ2-1,NA,NA,TGTGCCAGCAACCCTCCCTACGGGGGACCTGGAGGGGATGAGCAGTTCTTC,CASNPPYGGPGGDEQFF
TRBV9,TRBJ2-6,few,NA,TGTGCCAGCAGCGTAGAGACACTACTCTCTGGGGCCAACGTCCTGACTTTC,CASSVETLLSGANVLTF
TRBV7-9,TRBJ1-1,NA,TRBD1,TGTGCCAGCAGCTTAGATGGGACAGGGTATCAGGCTGAAGCTTTCTTT,CASSLDGTGYQAEAFF
TRBV24-1,TRBJ1-5,NA,NA,TGTGCCACCAGTAAACAGGGTAGCAATCAGCCCCAGCATTTT,CATSKQGSNQPQHF
TRBV6-5,TRBJ2-3,NA,NA,TGTGCCAGCGGTTACTCGAGTGGACCCACAGATACGCAGTATTTT,CASGYSSGPTDTQYF
TRBV7-9,TRBJ1-5,NA,NA,TGTGCCAGCAGCTCAGGGGCAGTTAATCAGCCCCAGCATTTT,CASSSGAVNQPQHF
TRBV29-1,TRBJ2-7,NA,NA,TGCAGCGTTGAATTAGACAGGTTAAACTCCTACGAGCAGTACTTC,CSVELDRLNSYEQYF
TRBV5-5,TRBJ2-2,NA,NA,TGTGCCAGCACGTCAGGGTCCCAGAACACCGGGGAGCTGTTTTTT,CASTSGSQNTGELFF
TRBV6-1,TRBJ1-1,NA,TRBD1,TGTGCCAGCAGTGAAGAACCAGGGGGCTTAGGAGTTCTGAACACTGAAGCTTTCTTT,CASSEEPGGLGVLNTEAFF